The clone carrying this TCR beta chain was found a few times. This sample stems from a study of PD-L1 blockade in urothelial cancer. Study-wide context: Analyses were performed on blood at 3 weeks after treatment start (the second dose) and at 6 weeks. Per blood sample, T cells had a median of about 150,000.

Each PCR contained spiked-in synthetic TCR analog templates. Sequencing was performed with immunoSEQ multiplex PCR; in TCRdb, only in-frame clones are kept and a portion is missing. The sample contains under 55,000 clones, roughly 84% of which appear only once. The CDR3 is 14 residues long. The germline gives CDR1 MNHEY, CDR2 SMNVEV (reference sequence). V trimming: 6 bases; J trimming: 7 bases; junction bases outside the gene matches: 6. The cohort comprised individuals with locally advanced or metastatic urothelial carcinoma. This clonotype was obtained from a man in his forties with urothelial cancer. The chain carries TRBV27 and TRBJ2-2, with TRBD2 matching 9 bases. The input for sequencing was PBMCs, taken around atezolizumab (anti-PD-L1) treatment. The CDR3 bases are TGTGCCAGCAGGCGGGAGGGCCGTTTCGGGGAGCTGTTTTTT. Its protein product is CASRREGRFGELFF.